The sequence of this T cell receptor (beta chain) was determined in a study of vaccination and CD4 T cells after COVID-19. Cultured CD4+ T-cell DNA underwent Oncomine TCR Beta short-read sequencing. TCRdb fed the PCR reads into MiXCR, producing one record per CDR3 protein. The data show 16,000 or so distinct CDR3 sequences, roughly 45% seen once. Treatment indicated: roughly 10-day PBMC culture with coronavirus spike peptide pools or control peptides (ViraFEST assay). The CDR3 covers 15 residues. Germline trimming cut 1 base from V and 2 bases from J; bases unmatched to any gene: 3. From germline, CDR1 is MNHNS and CDR2 SASEGT. This clonotype was observed a handful of times. Its matching antigen is unknown.

Sequencing used CD4+ T cells from blood, cultured in vitro, obtained after SARS-CoV-2 vaccination. The rearrangement uses TRBV6-1 and TRBJ2-3; 7 bases fit TRBD2. The sequence was collected from a human donor who had recovered from COVID-19. The CDR3 DNA reads TGTGCCAGCAGTGAAGGGGGGGGTAACACAGATACGCAGTATTTT. Protein: CASSEGGGNTDTQYF.